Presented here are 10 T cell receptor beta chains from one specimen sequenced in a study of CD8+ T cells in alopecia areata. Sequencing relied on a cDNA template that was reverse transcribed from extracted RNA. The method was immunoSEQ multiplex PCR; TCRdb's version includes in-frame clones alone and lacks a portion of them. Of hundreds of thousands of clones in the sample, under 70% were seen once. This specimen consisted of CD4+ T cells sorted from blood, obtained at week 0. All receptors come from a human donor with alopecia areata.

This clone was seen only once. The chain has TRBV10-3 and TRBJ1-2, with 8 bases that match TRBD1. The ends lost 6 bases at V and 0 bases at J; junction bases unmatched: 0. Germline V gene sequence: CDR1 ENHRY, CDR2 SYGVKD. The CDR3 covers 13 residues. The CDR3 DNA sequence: TGTGCCATCAGGACAGGGGCTAACTATGGCTACACCTTC. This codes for CAIRTGANYGYTF.

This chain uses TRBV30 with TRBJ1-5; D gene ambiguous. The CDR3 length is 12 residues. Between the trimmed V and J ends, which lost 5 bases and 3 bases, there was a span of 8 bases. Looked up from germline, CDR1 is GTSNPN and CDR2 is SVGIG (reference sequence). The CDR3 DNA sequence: TGTGCCTGGGACTTTTTCAATCAGCCCCAGCATTTT. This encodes CAWDFFNQPQHF.

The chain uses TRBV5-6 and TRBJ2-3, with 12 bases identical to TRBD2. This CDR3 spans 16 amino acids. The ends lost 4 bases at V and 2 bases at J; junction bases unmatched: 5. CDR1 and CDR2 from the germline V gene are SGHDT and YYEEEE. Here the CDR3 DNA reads TGTGCCAGCAGCCTAGGACTAGCGGGATTCACAGATACGCAGTATTTT. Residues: CASSLGLAGFTDTQYF.

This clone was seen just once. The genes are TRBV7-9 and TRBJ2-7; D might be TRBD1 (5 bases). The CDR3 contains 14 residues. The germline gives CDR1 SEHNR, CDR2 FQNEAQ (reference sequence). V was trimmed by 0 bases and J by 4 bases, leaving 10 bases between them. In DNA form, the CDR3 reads TGTGCCAGCAGCTTAGCGGCAGGGTTGTACGAGCAGTACTTC. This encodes CASSLAAGLYEQYF.

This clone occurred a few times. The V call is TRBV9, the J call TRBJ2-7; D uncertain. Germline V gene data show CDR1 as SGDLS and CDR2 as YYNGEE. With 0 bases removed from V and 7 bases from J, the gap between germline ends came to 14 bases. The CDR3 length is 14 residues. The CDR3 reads CASSVEVRSGEQYF. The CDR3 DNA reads TGTGCCAGCAGCGTAGAGGTTCGGTCTGGGGAGCAGTACTTC.

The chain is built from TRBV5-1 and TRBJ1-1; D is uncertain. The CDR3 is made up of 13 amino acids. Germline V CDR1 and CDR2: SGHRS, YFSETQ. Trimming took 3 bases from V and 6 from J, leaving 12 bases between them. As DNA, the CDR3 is TGCGCCAGCAGCTACGGAGGTGGCGCTGAAGCTTTCTTT. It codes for CASSYGGGAEAFF.

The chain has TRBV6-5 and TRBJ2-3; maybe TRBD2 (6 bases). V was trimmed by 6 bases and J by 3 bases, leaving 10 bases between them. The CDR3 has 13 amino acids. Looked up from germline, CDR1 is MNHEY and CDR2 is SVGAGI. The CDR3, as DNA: TGTGCCAGCAGAAACGGGGGTACAGATACGCAGTATTTT. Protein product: CASRNGGTDTQYF.

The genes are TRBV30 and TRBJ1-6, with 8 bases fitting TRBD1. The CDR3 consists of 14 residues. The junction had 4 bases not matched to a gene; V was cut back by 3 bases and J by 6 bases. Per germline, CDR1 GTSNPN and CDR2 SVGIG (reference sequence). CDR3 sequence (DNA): TGTGCCTGGAGGATGGGACAGGTTAATTCACCCCTCCACTTT. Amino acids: CAWRMGQVNSPLHF.

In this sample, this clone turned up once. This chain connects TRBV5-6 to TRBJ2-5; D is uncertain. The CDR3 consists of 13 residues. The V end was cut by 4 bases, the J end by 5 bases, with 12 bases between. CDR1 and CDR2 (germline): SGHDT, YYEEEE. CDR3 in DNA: TGTGCCAGCAGCCCCGACCCATGGGAGACCCAGTACTTC. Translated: CASSPDPWETQYF.

In DNA form, the CDR3 reads TGCAGCGTTGGGCCTCGTGAACAGTTCTTC. It is translated as CSVGPREQFF. This chain links TRBV29-1 with TRBJ2-1, with D uncertain. V lost 4 bases and J 13 bases, leaving 11 bases between the germline ends. Germline V CDR1 and CDR2: SQVTM, ANQGSEA. This CDR3 comprises 10 residues.